This entry lists 3 T cell receptor beta chains sequenced from one sample in a study of blood T cell repertoires in COVID-19. Profiled with immunoSEQ multiplex PCR; TCRdb holds only in-frame clones, not every one. The table has under 500,000 clones, about 89% seen once. Material for sequencing was peripheral blood. These receptors all come from a woman aged 30 to 39 with acute or convalescent COVID-19.

The V and J genes are TRBV28 and TRBJ1-3, with D possibly TRBD1 on 6 matching bases. Germline V gene data show CDR1 as MDHEN and CDR2 as SYDVKM. This CDR3 contains 14 residues. Trimming took off 3 bases at V and 6 bases at J, with 12 bases between the two ends. CDR3 in amino acids: CASSLRQGSNTIYF. The DNA of the CDR3 is TGTGCCAGCAGTTTGAGGCAGGGGTCAAACACCATATATTTT. Together with reference TRBV28 and TRBJ1-3, the CDR3 gives the full variable domain: DVKVTQSSRYLVKRTGEKVFLECVQDMDHENMFWYRQDPGLGLRLIYFSYDVKMKEKGDIPEGYSVSREKKERFSLILESASTNQTSMYLCASSLRQGSNTIYFGEGSWLTVV.

V usage is TRBV9 and J usage is TRBJ1-6, with TRBD1 as a possible D gene (6 bases). Germline V lookup: CDR1 SGDLS, CDR2 YYNGEE. The ends were cut back, 0 bases at V and 6 bases at J, with 10 bases in the middle. The CDR3 consists of 15 residues. The CDR3 nucleotides are TGTGCCAGCAGCGTAGATGGCAGGGGTAATTCACCCCTCCACTTT. Amino acid sequence: CASSVDGRGNSPLHF.

The CDR3 reads CASSSQKTGRYTF. DNA for the CDR3: TGTGCCAGCAGTTCCCAAAAGACAGGGAGGTACACCTTC. The rearrangement joins TRBV6-5 to TRBJ1-2; 7 positions match TRBD1. CDR1 is MNHEY, CDR2 SVGAGI, per germline. The V segment lost 4 bases and the J segment 11 bases; nucleotides outside the gene matches: 10. This CDR3 is 13 amino acids long.